This passage covers 30 T cell receptor beta chains from one sample sequenced in a study of blood T cell repertoires in COVID-19. Data came from immunoSEQ multiplex PCR; TCRdb stores just in-frame clones and leaves some out. The data contain some 150,000 clones, around 84% of them singletons. Sequenced input: peripheral blood. These TCRs come from a human donor with acute or convalescent COVID-19. The donor label of this sample is uncertain.

The chain combines TRBV12-3 or TRBV12-4 with TRBJ1-5, with 10 nucleotides matching TRBD1. The V segment lost 6 bases and the J segment 9 bases; nucleotides outside the gene matches: 2. The CDR3 is 12 amino acids. DNA for the CDR3: TGTGCCAGCAGGACAGGGGGCTGGCCCCAGCATTTT. It codes for CASRTGGWPQHF.

The CDR3 region is CAIANQGEIGTDTQYF. The CDR3 region has the DNA TGTGCCATCGCAAATCAGGGGGAAATTGGGACAGATACGCAGTATTTT. The V gene is TRBV2, the J gene TRBJ2-3; 7 nucleotides agree with TRBD1. Germline lookup yields CDR1 SNHLY and CDR2 FYNNEI. The CDR3 has 16 amino acids. V shed 10 bases, J shed 3 bases, and the junction held 16 bases outside the gene matches.

This clone has just a few counts. The chain combines TRBV11-3 with TRBJ1-6; a possible D gene is TRBD1 (5 bases). Germline lookup yields CDR1 SGHNT and CDR2 YENEEA. V lost 5 bases and J 10 bases, leaving 12 bases between the germline ends. The CDR3 has 13 amino acids. This CDR3 reads CASSQYRNSPLHF. The CDR3 DNA reads as TGTGCCAGCAGCCAATACAGGAACTCACCCCTCCACTTT. The full variable domain, with the rest looked up from reference TRBV11-3 and TRBJ1-6, is EAGVVQSPRYKIIEKKQPVAFWCNPISGHNTLYWYLQNLGQGPELLIRYENEEAVDDSQLPKDRFSAERLKGVDSTLKIQPAELGDSAVYLCASSQYRNSPLHFGNGTRLTVT.

The chain links TRBV4-1 to TRBJ1-4, with D perhaps TRBD1 (5 bases). V lost 1 base to trimming and J lost 6 bases, with 12 bases between them. The CDR3 loop spans 15 amino acids. Germline assignment: CDR1 MGHRA and CDR2 YSYEKL. CDR3 nucleotide sequence: TGCGCCAGCAGCCAAGGGGGGGGAAACTATGAAAAACTGTTTTTT. Amino acids: CASSQGGGNYEKLFF.

The chain joins TRBV20-1 to TRBJ2-5, with D perhaps matching TRBD2 (7 bases). V was trimmed by 3 bases and J by 1 base, leaving 15 bases between them. This CDR3 has 15 amino acids. The V gene's germline CDR1 is DFQATT and CDR2 SNEGSKA (reference sequence). The CDR3 DNA reads TGCAGTGCTAGTGGGCGGGGGCTTCTCCAAGAGACCCAGTACTTC. It yields the protein CSASGRGLLQETQYF.

This chain uses TRBV28 with TRBJ1-3; D is undetermined. The germline CDR1 and CDR2 sequences are MDHEN and SYDVKM. Trimming removed 2 bases from V and 0 bases from J, with 8 bases in between. This CDR3 is 15 amino acids long. This CDR3 is CASSLPGSSGNTIYF. CDR3 sequence (DNA): TGTGCCAGCAGTTTACCGGGAAGCTCTGGAAACACCATATATTTT.

V and J are TRBV4-2 and TRBJ2-3, with D possibly being TRBD1 (6 bases). The CDR3 runs 17 residues. V was shortened by 0 bases and J by 4 bases, with 17 bases between the two germline ends. Germline CDR1 reads LGHNA; CDR2 reads YNFKEQ. Here the CDR3 reads CASSQDQGQWGSDTQYF. In nucleotides, the CDR3 is TGTGCCAGCAGCCAAGATCAGGGACAATGGGGTTCAGATACGCAGTATTTT.

The chain joins TRBV5-1 to TRBJ2-7; 10 nucleotides align to TRBD1. CDR3 length: 15 residues. V gave up 4 bases and J gave up 1 base; unmatched junction bases: 5. Germline CDR1 SGHRS, CDR2 YFSETQ. CDR3 sequence: CASSKGQGISYEQYF. The CDR3 nucleotides are TGCGCCAGCAGCAAGGGACAGGGGATTTCCTACGAGCAGTACTTC.

The chain carries TRBV2 and TRBJ1-2; D uncertain. V was trimmed by 3 bases and J by 4 bases, leaving 15 bases between them. This CDR3 has 15 amino acids. Germline CDR1 is SNHLY and CDR2 is FYNNEI. CDR3 DNA sequence: TGTGCCAGCAGTGATGGAGGCATCTCTGGCTATGGCTACACCTTC. It translates to CASSDGGISGYGYTF.

This clone was observed a single time. This chain links TRBV18 with TRBJ2-5; 10 bases line up with TRBD1. Trimming cost V 6 bases and J 1 base; bases outside gene matches: 5. CDR3 length: 15 amino acids. Per germline, CDR1 KGHSH and CDR2 LQKENI. CDR3 nucleotide sequence: TGTGCCAGCTCGGCCGGGACAGGGGTCCAAGAGACCCAGTACTTC. Encoded protein: CASSAGTGVQETQYF. The full variable domain, in which reference TRBV18 and TRBJ2-5 provide the parts outside the CDR3, is NAGVMQNPRHLVRRRGQEARLRCSPMKGHSHVYWYRQLPEEGLKFMVYLQKENIIDESGMPKERFSAEFPKEGPSILRIQQVVRGDSAAYFCASSAGTGVQETQYFGPGTRLLVL.

Only a few counts were recorded for this clone. Other DNA sequences in the same sample also yield this CDR3. The chain couples TRBV6-5 to TRBJ1-6, with 8 positions matching TRBD1. Germline-derived CDR1 and CDR2 are MNHEY and SVGAGI. The CDR3 spans 14 residues. Losses at the gene ends were 6 bases for V and 10 bases for J; bases not matched to a gene: 8. The CDR3 DNA sequence: TGTGCCAGCAGAGACAGGGGCCGGGAATCACCCCTCCACTTT. Amino acids: CASRDRGRESPLHF.

This clone was seen just once. This sample includes further DNA sequences coding for the same CDR3. The chain links TRBV9 to TRBJ1-6; TRBD1 aligns across 8 bases. The germline V gene encodes CDR1 SGDLS and CDR2 YYNGEE. V gave up 2 bases and J gave up 7 bases; unmatched junction bases: 5. CDR3 size: 15 residues. The CDR3 is CASSVGQGENSPLHF. For the CDR3, the DNA is TGTGCCAGCAGCGTTGGACAGGGTGAAAATTCACCCCTCCACTTT.

This clone was detected only a few times. The chain uses TRBV7-6 and TRBJ2-3; 7 nucleotides agree with TRBD1. The germline V gene encodes CDR1 SGHVS and CDR2 FNYEAQ. V trimming: 5 bases; J trimming: 4 bases; junction bases outside the gene matches: 12. The CDR3 is 16 amino acids. The CDR3 DNA is TGTGCCAGCAGCCCCAGACCGGGACAGACAGCAGATACGCAGTATTTT. Protein product: CASSPRPGQTADTQYF. The whole variable domain, filled in from reference TRBV7-6 and TRBJ2-3, reads GAGVSQSPRYKVTKRGQDVALRCDPISGHVSLYWYRQALGQGPEFLTYFNYEAQQDKSGLPNDRFSAERPEGSISTLTIQRTEQRDSAMYRCASSPRPGQTADTQYFGPGTRLTVL.

This sequence joins TRBV27 and TRBJ1-6, with D possibly TRBD1 on 6 matching bases. The CDR3 runs 14 residues. Germline V gene data show CDR1 as MNHEY and CDR2 as SMNVEV (reference sequence). Trimming left V 3 bases short and J 9 bases short, with 12 bases between. Here the CDR3 reads CASSFSTGTSPLHF. The DNA for the CDR3 is TGTGCCAGCAGTTTTAGTACAGGGACTTCACCCCTCCACTTT.

The chain links TRBV7-8 to TRBJ1-2, with a weak D call TRBD1 (5 bases). The germline CDR1 and CDR2 sequences are SGHVS and FQNEAQ. Between the trimmed V and J ends, which lost 0 bases and 8 bases, there was a span of 16 bases. The CDR3 sequence is 15 residues long. The CDR3 DNA reads TGTGCCAGCAGCTTAGCGGGGGGGAAGTCATCCGGCTACACCTTC. Amino acid sequence: CASSLAGGKSSGYTF.

The chain joins TRBV27 to TRBJ1-1; TRBD1 aligns across 7 bases. CDR1 and CDR2 from the germline V gene are MNHEY and SMNVEV (reference sequence). Trimming cost V 5 bases and J 0 bases; bases outside gene matches: 6. The length of the CDR3 is 15 residues. CDR3: CASSPSDRMNTEAFF. The CDR3 nucleotides read TGTGCCAGCAGTCCCTCGGACAGGATGAACACTGAAGCTTTCTTT.

V usage is TRBV5-8 and J usage is TRBJ1-1; 8 nucleotides match TRBD1. Per the germline V gene, CDR1 is SGHTS and CDR2 is YDEGEE. V lost 5 bases, J lost 5 bases, and 11 bases stayed unmatched. The CDR3 length is 15 residues. CDR3 in DNA: TGTGCCAGCAGTTTCGGACAGGGTATGAGAACTGAAGCTTTCTTT. Translated: CASSFGQGMRTEAFF.

J is TRBJ2-7 and V is TRBV2; 8 bases align to TRBD1. CDR3 size: 12 residues. Germline V gene lookup returns CDR1 SNHLY and CDR2 FYNNEI. After removal of 11 bases from V and 4 bases from J, the junction contained 7 bases not matched to a gene. As DNA, the CDR3 is TGTGCCGCGACAGGGGAGGTTTACGAGCAGTACGTC. The encoded protein is CAATGEVYEQYV.

The chain uses TRBV29-1 and TRBJ1-2; the D is unclear. Germline lookup yields CDR1 SQVTM and CDR2 ANQGSEA. The V gene lost 4 bases and the J gene lost 8 bases, with 11 bases spanning the gap. This CDR3 is built from 11 residues. CDR3 nucleotide sequence: TGCAGCGTTGTTCCCGTTTTCGGCTACACCTTC. Translated: CSVVPVFGYTF.

Regarding this clone: Other DNA sequences of this sample code for an identical CDR3. The chain recombines TRBV30 with TRBJ1-1, with 10 bases lining up with TRBD1. In germline, CDR1 is GTSNPN, CDR2 SVGIG (reference sequence). CDR3 length: 13 amino acids. Trimming removed 1 base from V and 5 bases from J; junction bases left unmatched: 1. The CDR3 bases are TGTGCCTGGAGTGCGGACAGGGGGACTGAAGCTTTCTTT. It translates to CAWSADRGTEAFF.

V and J are TRBV10-3 and TRBJ2-1, with TRBD2 identical over 8 bases. Unmatched junction bases numbered 5, after V lost 10 bases and J lost 3 bases. The CDR3 runs to 13 residues. From germline, CDR1 is ENHRY and CDR2 SYGVKD. In DNA form, the CDR3 reads TGTGCCACCCATAGCGGGGACTACAATGAGCAGTTCTTC. It is translated as CATHSGDYNEQFF.

This clone has just one count. The gene calls are TRBV3-1 (or the pseudogene TRBV3-2) and TRBJ2-2; possibly TRBD1 for D (6 bases). Deletions cut 4 bases from V and 3 bases from J, with 15 bases between. Germline loops: CDR1 LGHDT, CDR2 YNNKEL (reference sequence). The CDR3 covers 16 residues. The CDR3 here is CASSPTRGAYTGELFF. The CDR3 DNA reads TGTGCCAGCAGCCCTACCAGGGGCGCATACACCGGGGAGCTGTTTTTT.

This clone appeared a single time. The chain has TRBV27 and TRBJ2-3, with TRBD2 as a possible D gene (5 bases). Germline CDR1 MNHEY, CDR2 SMNVEV (reference sequence). The CDR3 covers 16 residues. Trimming removed 10 bases from V and 0 bases from J, with 20 bases in between. This CDR3 is CATSVGMRASTDTQYF. The CDR3 DNA reads as TGTGCCACCTCCGTGGGCATGCGGGCGAGCACAGATACGCAGTATTTT.

The V call is TRBV7-9, the J call TRBJ1-5; 7 bases match TRBD1. V lost 5 bases and J lost 0; bases outside the gene matches: 4. The CDR3 runs 15 residues. CDR1 is SEHNR, CDR2 FQNEAQ, per germline (reference sequence). This chain's CDR3 is CASSPGQFSNQPQHF. In DNA, the CDR3 is TGTGCCAGCAGCCCGGGACAGTTTAGCAATCAGCCCCAGCATTTT.

The chain is built from TRBV18 and TRBJ1-2, with D possibly matching TRBD1 (6 bases). V lost 5 bases and J 1 base, leaving 14 bases between the germline ends. Per germline, CDR1 KGHSH and CDR2 LQKENI. The CDR3 runs to 15 residues. CDR3 sequence: CASSRSSDSNYGYTF. In DNA form, the CDR3 reads TGTGCCAGCTCAAGGTCTTCGGACAGTAACTATGGCTACACCTTC.

This clone was seen once. The chain joins TRBV29-1 to TRBJ2-7, with a possible D match to TRBD2 (6 bases). The germline CDR1 and CDR2 sequences are SQVTM and ANQGSEA. The CDR3 covers 12 residues. The V and J ends lost 5 bases and 2 bases respectively, with 10 bases between them. CDR3 nucleotides: TGCAGCGTTCGCCGGGAGACCTACGAGCAGTACTTC. The encoded protein is CSVRRETYEQYF.

At least ten counts were recorded for this clone. The V and J genes are TRBV10-3 and TRBJ1-2; no reliable D call. CDR1 and CDR2 from the germline V gene are ENHRY and SYGVKD. The CDR3 contains 14 residues. V gave up 3 bases and J gave up 0 bases, with 8 bases separating them. The CDR3 nucleotides read TGTGCCATCAGTGATCTGGGAGCTAACTATGGCTACACCTTC. Amino acids: CAISDLGANYGYTF.

The CDR3 loop reads CASTYAGGSYGYTF. The CDR3 DNA reads as TGTGCCAGTACCTACGCGGGGGGCAGTTATGGCTACACCTTC. V usage is TRBV19 and J usage is TRBJ1-2; TRBD1 might be the D (6 bases). The CDR3 is 14 residues long. The V and J ends lost 7 bases and 5 bases respectively, with 17 bases between them. Germline loops: CDR1 LNHDA, CDR2 SQIVND (reference sequence).

The chain links TRBV4-2 to TRBJ2-3, with D maybe TRBD2 (5 bases). Trimming took off 1 base at V and 10 bases at J, with 12 bases between the two ends. CDR3 length: 13 residues. The germline gives CDR1 LGHNA, CDR2 YNFKEQ. The CDR3 sequence is CASSQARELPQYF. DNA for the CDR3: TGTGCCAGCAGCCAAGCCCGGGAACTACCGCAGTATTTT.

V is TRBV9 and J is TRBJ2-2, with D possibly matching TRBD1 (6 bases). Germline V gene lookup returns CDR1 SGDLS and CDR2 YYNGEE. The V and J ends lost 7 bases and 4 bases respectively, with 20 bases between them. The CDR3 contains 16 residues. CDR3 sequence: CASQNHRDTFTGELFF. As DNA, the CDR3 is TGTGCCAGCCAAAACCACCGGGACACCTTCACCGGGGAGCTGTTTTTT.